These 30 T cell receptor beta chains were all obtained from the same sample, sequenced in a study of blood T cell repertoires in COVID-19. The protocol was immunoSEQ multiplex PCR, while the TCRdb copy is restricted to in-frame clones and leaves out a portion. Here the sample spans roughly 130,000 clones, 65% to 90% being singletons. The sample was PBMCs or T cells enriched from blood (not recorded which). These receptors came from a woman between 50 and 59 years old who had recovered from COVID-19.

The rearrangement joins TRBV5-1 to TRBJ1-3; 9 bases are a match to TRBD1. CDR1 SGHRS and CDR2 YFSETQ come from the germline V gene. This CDR3 comprises 18 residues. Unmatched junction bases numbered 11, after V lost 2 bases and J lost 2 bases. The CDR3 DNA reads as TGCGCCAGCAGCTTCCGGGACAGGGTCGGTTTGGCTGGAAACACCATATATTTT. This encodes CASSFRDRVGLAGNTIYF.

This chain joins TRBV5-1 and TRBJ1-1; TRBD1 aligns across 12 bases. V gave up 5 bases and J gave up 1 base; unmatched junction bases: 9. The CDR3 covers 17 residues. The germline gives CDR1 SGHRS, CDR2 YFSETQ. CDR3 protein: CASSRDRGPRQNTEAFF. Written as DNA, the CDR3 is TGCGCCAGCAGTCGGGACAGGGGGCCCCGACAGAACACTGAAGCTTTCTTT.

The V call is TRBV2, the J call TRBJ1-3; D may be TRBD1 (5 bases). Germline CDR1 reads SNHLY; CDR2 reads FYNNEI. Trimming removed 3 bases from V and 4 bases from J, with 16 bases in between. This CDR3 is 16 amino acids long. The CDR3 bases are TGTGCCAGCAGTGACAGGGCGGCCTTTACGGGAAACACCATATATTTT. As protein: CASSDRAAFTGNTIYF.

The chain combines TRBV27 with TRBJ2-7; 10 positions match TRBD2. Per the germline V gene, CDR1 is MNHEY and CDR2 is SMNVEV (reference sequence). This CDR3 region has 15 residues. With 5 bases clipped from V and 4 bases from J, the junction kept 8 bases outside the gene matches. The DNA of the CDR3 is TGTGCCAGCAGTATCCCAGCGGGGGGGAGGTACGAGCAGTACTTC. Protein sequence: CASSIPAGGRYEQYF.

V is TRBV27 and J is TRBJ2-1, with TRBD2 matching 8 bases. The length of the CDR3 is 16 residues. Trimming at V came to 1 base and at J to 7 bases, leaving 9 bases not matched to a gene. Germline CDR1 reads MNHEY; CDR2 reads SMNVEV (reference sequence). Written as DNA, the CDR3 is TGTGCCAGCAGTTTATTGGGCGGGGGGCCTCCAAATGAGCAGTTCTTC. It specifies CASSLLGGGPPNEQFF.

There are a few counts of this clone. The chain links TRBV3-1 (or the pseudogene TRBV3-2) to TRBJ2-7; TRBD2 matches at 9 bases. The CDR3 has 17 residues. The V gene end was trimmed by 4 bases and the J gene end by 3 bases; junction bases not matched to a gene: 13. Germline V gene sequence: CDR1 LGHDT, CDR2 YNNKEL (reference sequence). DNA of the CDR3: TGTGCCAGCAGCCCGATTAGCGGGGGACCCAAGGGCTACGAGCAGTACTTC. Amino acids: CASSPISGGPKGYEQYF.

This chain links TRBV24-1 with TRBJ2-7; 7 nucleotides agree with TRBD1. CDR1 and CDR2 from the germline V gene are KGHDR and SFDVKD. Losses at the gene ends were 7 bases for V and 6 bases for J; bases not matched to a gene: 5. The CDR3 is 12 amino acids. CDR3 in DNA: TGTGCCACCAGCGCTCGGGACAGCGAGCAGTACTTC. Its translation: CATSARDSEQYF.

This clone is classed as medium-sized. This chain joins TRBV19 and TRBJ1-2; 11 nucleotides align to TRBD1. With 10 bases clipped from V and 6 bases from J, the junction kept 10 bases outside the gene matches. CDR3 length: 14 amino acids. Germline lookup yields CDR1 LNHDA and CDR2 SQIVND (reference sequence). The DNA for the CDR3 is TGTGCCATCACTAGGACAGGGGGCTTGGATGGCTACACCTTC. As protein: CAITRTGGLDGYTF.

This clone was observed a handful of times. The V and J genes are TRBV2 and TRBJ2-6, with a tentative D call TRBD1 (5 bases). Germline-derived CDR1 and CDR2 are SNHLY and FYNNEI. Trimming removed 6 bases at V and 2 bases at J, with 17 bases between. The CDR3 has 17 amino acids. The CDR3 sequence is CASSRPGLGAGANVLTF. CDR3 coding DNA: TGTGCCAGCAGCCGCCCAGGGTTGGGCGCTGGGGCCAACGTCCTGACTTTC.

V and J are TRBV10-1 and TRBJ2-1; 13 bases map to TRBD2. The V and J ends lost 7 bases and 7 bases, in that order; junction bases with no gene match: 4. CDR3 length: 14 amino acids. Germline V gene data show CDR1 as WNHNN and CDR2 as SYGVQD (reference sequence). DNA for the CDR3: TGCGCCAGCACCCCGGGACTAGCGGGGAATGAGCAGTTCTTC. Encoded protein: CASTPGLAGNEQFF.

V and J are TRBV19 and TRBJ2-1; TRBD1 matches 11 bases. V shed 5 bases, J shed 9 bases, and the junction held 12 bases outside the gene matches. The CDR3 consists of 16 residues. CDR1 and CDR2 (germline): LNHDA, SQIVND (reference sequence). Written as DNA, the CDR3 is TGTGCCAGTAGTTCAGGACAGGGGGCTATGGTCGGTGAGCAGTTCTTC. This translates into CASSSGQGAMVGEQFF. Looking up the rest from reference TRBV19 and TRBJ2-1 gives the full variable domain: DGGITQSPKYLFRKEGQNVTLSCEQNLNHDAMYWYRQDPGQGLRLIYYSQIVNDFQKGDIAEGYSVSREKKESFPLTVTSAQKNPTAFYLCASSSGQGAMVGEQFFGPGTRLTVL.

This chain links TRBV6-5 with TRBJ1-5; D unresolved. Germline V gene lookup returns CDR1 MNHEY and CDR2 SVGAGI. The CDR3 covers 13 residues. V was trimmed by 2 bases and J by 4 bases, leaving 6 bases between them. As DNA, the CDR3 is TGTGCCAGCAGTTACGCAGCGAATCAGCCCCAGCATTTT. This translates into CASSYAANQPQHF.

V usage is TRBV25-1 and J usage is TRBJ1-1, with 7 bases fitting TRBD1. V was clipped by 0 bases and J by 0 bases; unmatched bases: 4. Germline CDR1 MGHDK, CDR2 SYGVNS. There are 16 residues in the CDR3. CDR3 DNA sequence: TGTGCCAGCAGTGAATATGCAGGGGGATTGAACACTGAAGCTTTCTTT. Its translation is CASSEYAGGLNTEAFF. Full variable domain (remainder filled in from reference TRBV25-1 and TRBJ1-1): EADIYQTPRYLVIGTGKKITLECSQTMGHDKMYWYQQDPGMELHLIHYSYGVNSTEKGDLSSESTVSRIRTEHFPLTLESARPSHTSQYLCASSEYAGGLNTEAFFGQGTRLTVV.

The genes are TRBV7-7 and TRBJ2-5; D not certain. Germline CDR1 is SSHAT and CDR2 is FNYEAQ (reference sequence). The CDR3 is made up of 13 amino acids. The CDR3 region has the DNA TGTGCTAGCTTTCGTCAGGAACAAGAGACCCAGTACTTC. The encoded protein is CASFRQEQETQYF.

V gene TRBV10-3 combines with J gene TRBJ1-1, with D perhaps matching TRBD1 (5 bases). The V gene's germline CDR1 is ENHRY and CDR2 SYGVKD. This CDR3 spans 14 amino acids. V lost 10 bases and J lost 3, with 18 bases in between. Written as DNA, the CDR3 is TGTGCCACCTACGGCCAGGGATCGTACACTGAAGCTTTCTTT. Its translation: CATYGQGSYTEAFF.

There are a few counts of this clone. This chain links TRBV9 with TRBJ2-3; 9 bases are a match to TRBD2. V was pared by 4 bases and J by 4 bases, with 13 bases of the junction left unmatched. The germline V gene has CDR1 SGDLS and CDR2 YYNGEE. The CDR3 sequence is 17 residues long. The chain's CDR3 is CASSPRRGGVSADTQYF. DNA for the CDR3: TGTGCCAGCAGCCCTCGGCGGGGGGGCGTTAGCGCAGATACGCAGTATTTT.

The chain carries TRBV9 and TRBJ1-6, with D possibly TRBD1 on 6 matching bases. The V and J ends lost 0 bases and 8 bases respectively, with 9 bases between them. In germline, CDR1 is SGDLS, CDR2 YYNGEE. The CDR3 totals 14 residues. CDR3 sequence (DNA): TGTGCCAGCAGCGTAGAACAGGGTGATTCACCCCTCCACTTT. Its translation: CASSVEQGDSPLHF.

The V and J genes are TRBV7-6 and TRBJ2-1, with D possibly matching TRBD1 (7 bases). The germline gives CDR1 SGHVS, CDR2 FNYEAQ. V gave up 5 bases and J gave up 6 bases, with 17 bases separating them. The CDR3 length is 15 residues. The CDR3 loop reads CASSERGTAGNEQFF. CDR3 nucleotide sequence: TGTGCCAGCAGCGAAAGAGGGACAGCGGGCAATGAGCAGTTCTTC.

V and J are TRBV6-5 and TRBJ2-5; 9 nucleotides match TRBD1. The V gene end was trimmed by 0 bases and the J gene end by 4 bases; junction bases not matched to a gene: 6. CDR3 length: 16 amino acids. Germline V gene sequence: CDR1 MNHEY, CDR2 SVGAGI. The CDR3 coding sequence is TGTGCCAGCAGTTACTCCGGGACAGGGTTTTTAGAGACCCAGTACTTC. Its protein is CASSYSGTGFLETQYF.

The V and J genes are TRBV7-2 and TRBJ2-3; 10 nucleotides align to TRBD1. The length of the CDR3 is 14 residues. Germline loops: CDR1 SGHTA, CDR2 FQGNSA. V lost 5 bases to trimming and J lost 3 bases; unmatched junction nucleotides: 2. The CDR3, as DNA: TGTGCCAGCAGCCAGGGACAGGGGACAGATACGCAGTATTTT. Translating gives CASSQGQGTDTQYF. Looking up the rest from reference TRBV7-2 and TRBJ2-3 gives the full variable domain: GAGVSQSPSNKVTEKGKDVELRCDPISGHTALYWYRQSLGQGLEFLIYFQGNSAPDKSGLPSDRFSAERTGGSVSTLTIQRTQQEDSAVYLCASSQGQGTDTQYFGPGTRLTVL.

The CDR3 DNA reads as TGCGCCAGCAGCTTGGGACAGGGGGAAGCTAACTATGGCTACACCTTC. This encodes CASSLGQGEANYGYTF. The J gene is TRBJ1-2, the V gene TRBV5-1, with 9 bases matching TRBD1. Per germline, CDR1 SGHRS and CDR2 YFSETQ. The CDR3 extends over 16 amino acids. V shed 0 bases, J shed 0 bases, and the junction held 3 bases outside the gene matches.

This chain links TRBV7-8 with TRBJ2-5; 11 bases are shared with TRBD2. The V segment lost 5 bases and the J segment 6 bases; nucleotides outside the gene matches: 8. The CDR3 extends over 15 amino acids. The V gene's germline CDR1 is SGHVS and CDR2 FQNEAQ. CDR3 DNA: TGTGCCAGCAGCCTTCTAGCGGGGGGCGGGAAGACCCAGTACTTC. Amino acid sequence: CASSLLAGGGKTQYF.

The J gene is TRBJ1-5, the V gene TRBV11-2, with 7 bases matching TRBD1. The germline CDR1 and CDR2 sequences are SGHAT and FQNNGV. Unmatched junction bases numbered 4, after V lost 0 bases and J lost 11 bases. CDR3 length: 13 amino acids. Here the CDR3 reads CASSLDQGGTQHF. In DNA, the CDR3 is TGTGCCAGCAGCTTAGATCAGGGGGGTACCCAGCATTTT.

The chain employs TRBV6-2 or TRBV6-3 and TRBJ2-3; a weak D match, TRBD2 (7 bases). The CDR3 totals 14 residues. CDR1 and CDR2 from the germline V gene are MNHEY and SVGEGT. The germline V and J ends were trimmed by 4 bases and 1 base, with 9 bases remaining between them. The CDR3 loop reads CASSWRGRTDTQYF. The CDR3 DNA reads as TGTGCCAGCAGTTGGCGGGGGCGCACAGATACGCAGTATTTT.

This clone appeared once. This sequence joins TRBV14 and TRBJ1-6; TRBD1 might be the D (5 bases). CDR1 and CDR2 from the germline V gene are SGHDN and FVKESK. The CDR3 totals 14 residues. V was trimmed by 0 bases and J by 9 bases, leaving 9 bases between them. The CDR3 DNA is TGTGCCAGCAGCCAAGACAGGGTGGGTTCACCCCTCCACTTT. Amino acids: CASSQDRVGSPLHF. Drawing the rest from reference TRBV14 and TRBJ1-6, the complete variable domain is EAGVTQFPSHSVIEKGQTVTLRCDPISGHDNLYWYRRVMGKEIKFLLHFVKESKQDESGMPNNRFLAERTGGTYSTLKVQPAELEDSGVYFCASSQDRVGSPLHFGNGTRLTVT.

This clone appeared many times. The rearrangement uses TRBV3-1 (or the pseudogene TRBV3-2) and TRBJ1-6; D perhaps matches TRBD1 (5 bases). The CDR3 contains 18 residues. V dropped 5 bases and J dropped 9 bases, with 26 bases sitting between them. Germline lookup yields CDR1 LGHDT and CDR2 YNNKEL (reference sequence). The CDR3 is CASSSSYPGSVGGSPLHF. CDR3 nucleotide sequence: TGTGCCAGCAGCTCTAGTTACCCAGGGTCCGTCGGTGGTTCACCCCTCCACTTT.

V gene TRBV5-1 combines with J gene TRBJ1-5; 10 nucleotides agree with TRBD1. Germline CDR1 SGHRS, CDR2 YFSETQ. Trimming removed 4 bases from V and 2 bases from J; junction bases left unmatched: 3. This CDR3 comprises 15 residues. CDR3: CASSEGQGGNQPQHF. The CDR3 DNA reads TGCGCCAGCAGCGAAGGACAGGGGGGCAATCAGCCCCAGCATTTT.

The chain joins TRBV5-1 to TRBJ1-5; TRBD1 might be the D (5 bases). Trimming removed 0 bases at V and 1 base at J, with 8 bases between. This CDR3 region has 15 residues. Germline CDR1 SGHRS, CDR2 YFSETQ. The chain's CDR3 is CASSLGGLSNQPQHF. The DNA for the CDR3 is TGCGCCAGCAGCTTGGGGGGCTTAAGCAATCAGCCCCAGCATTTT.

The V gene is TRBV7-6, the J gene TRBJ2-7; D is perhaps TRBD1 (5 bases). Trimming took off 3 bases at V and 6 bases at J, with 15 bases between the two ends. This CDR3 comprises 14 residues. Germline CDR1 reads SGHVS; CDR2 reads FNYEAQ. The chain's CDR3 is CASSFGQGTPEQYF. The CDR3 nucleotides are TGTGCCAGCAGCTTCGGGCAGGGAACCCCCGAGCAGTACTTC.

V gene TRBV7-8 combines with J gene TRBJ2-2; TRBD2 aligns across 11 bases. The CDR3 has 18 residues. Germline assignment: CDR1 SGHVS and CDR2 FQNEAQ. The V gene end was trimmed by 5 bases and the J gene end by 4 bases; junction bases not matched to a gene: 12. The CDR3, as DNA: TGTGCCAGCAGCCGTCCCGGGACTAGCGGCCTGGGCACCGGGGAGCTGTTTTTT. It encodes CASSRPGTSGLGTGELFF.